This TCR beta chain was captured in a study of monozygotic twins with inflammatory bowel disease. TCRdb reprocessed the 5' RACE reads; each CDR3 protein has one entry and no DNA is given. This sample's clone table lists some 170,000 distinct CDR3 sequences. Whole-blood RNA isolation (total RNA) proceeded without T cell sorting. Whole-study findings and limits: Differing immunosuppressive treatments may have added variability to patient repertoires.

The CDR3 consists of 13 residues. In germline, CDR1 is MNHEY, CDR2 SMNVEV (reference sequence). As concerns this clonotype: Its target is unknown.

Input material: blood. The sequence derives from a human donor with ulcerative colitis or Crohn's disease, or a healthy co-twin of an affected twin (not recorded which). The chain is built from TRBV27 and TRBJ2-3; with no DNA, the TCRdb D assignment of TRBD2 cannot be verified. The CDR3 sequence is CASSGRTGDTQYF.